This is a list of T cell receptor beta chains from one sample in a study of CD8 T cells in ankylosing spondylitis. TCRdb recomputed calls from the 5' RACE reads with MiXCR, one row per CDR3 protein. The sample yields 200,000 to 250,000 distinct CDR3 sequences, roughly a tenth seen once. Material: blood, either unsorted or a sorted T cell fraction (not recorded which). The receptors stem from a male donor with ankylosing spondylitis or in good health (not recorded which). Both conserved end residues are part of each CDR3. D genes are given only for firm matches. The size entry is marked missing in some rows and otherwise reads once, few, many or a size class.

>.|TRBV5-1|.|TRBJ2-1
CASSLAAVSNEQFF
TGCGCCAGCAGCTTGGCGGCAGTTTCCAATGAGCAGTTCTTC
>TRBD2|TRBV27|many|TRBJ2-2
CASSWASGGTGELFF
TGTGCCAGCAGTTGGGCTAGCGGGGGCACCGGGGAGCTGTTTTTT
>.|TRBV6-5|.|TRBJ2-1
CASSYSIFSGGAFF
TGTGCCAGCAGTTACTCGATCTTCAGCGGAGGTGCGTTCTTC
>.|TRBV7-2|few|TRBJ1-5
CASSLNTGTQPQHF
TGTGCCAGCAGCTTAAACACAGGGACTCAGCCCCAGCATTTT
>.|TRBV12-3/TRBV12-4|many|TRBJ2-3
CASSFESLNTQYF
TGTGCCAGCAGTTTCGAGAGTTTAAATACGCAGTATTTT
>.|TRBV5-1|few|TRBJ2-3
CASSDQGLGSDTQYF
TGCGCCAGCAGCGATCAGGGGCTTGGGTCAGATACGCAGTATTTT
>TRBD2|TRBV2|many|TRBJ2-1
CASIQRGIVNEQFF
TGTGCCAGCATCCAGCGGGGGATCGTGAATGAGCAGTTCTTC
>.|TRBV5-1|many|TRBJ1-1
CASSLEGWGINTEAFF
TGCGCCAGCAGCTTGGAGGGTTGGGGCATCAACACTGAAGCTTTCTTT
>TRBD2|TRBV6-1|many|TRBJ2-2
CASSPSGGNTGELFF
TGTGCCAGCAGCCCTAGCGGCGGCAACACCGGGGAGCTGTTTTTT
>.|TRBV18|few|TRBJ2-3
CASSPRGSGSTDTQYF
TGTGCCAGCTCACCAAGGGGATCGGGGAGCACAGATACGCAGTATTTT
>TRBD1|TRBV7-9|many|TRBJ2-7
CASSFGTATYEQYF
TGTGCCAGCAGCTTCGGGACAGCTACCTACGAGCAGTACTTC
>.|TRBV5-1|.|TRBJ1-5
CSSSWEGGGQPQHF
TGCTCCAGCAGCTGGGAAGGGGGAGGGCAGCCCCAGCATTTT
>.|TRBV3-1|.|TRBJ2-7
CASSQTTGLSSYEQYF
TGTGCCAGCAGCCAGACGACAGGACTCAGCTCCTACGAGCAGTACTTC
>.|TRBV7-2|.|TRBJ2-3
CASSLGGGVPDTQYF
TGTGCCAGCAGCTTAGGAGGGGGGGTCCCAGATACGCAGTATTTT
>.|TRBV3-1|many|TRBJ2-5
CASSQDSATQETQYF
TGTGCCAGCAGCCAAGATTCTGCCACTCAAGAGACCCAGTACTTC
>.|TRBV6-1|.|TRBJ2-7
CASSPAGLRSEQYF
TGTGCCAGCAGTCCTGCGGGTCTACGGAGCGAGCAGTACTTC
>TRBD1|TRBV12-3/TRBV12-4|many|TRBJ1-1
CASRTSGGRENTEAFF
TGTGCCAGCAGAACCTCAGGGGGTCGGGAGAACACTGAAGCTTTCTTT
>TRBD1|TRBV5-1|.|TRBJ2-7
CASSRIGTGDGSYEQYF
TGCGCCAGCAGTCGAATTGGGACAGGGGACGGCTCCTACGAGCAGTACTTC
>TRBD1|TRBV5-1|many|TRBJ2-4
CASSLGPATGASSIQYF
TGCGCCAGCAGCTTGGGTCCCGCGACAGGGGCTTCGTCCATTCAGTACTTC
>TRBD2|TRBV27|many|TRBJ2-7
CASRPSGGAFEQYF
TGTGCCAGCAGGCCCAGCGGGGGGGCCTTCGAGCAGTACTTC
>TRBD2|TRBV10-3|many|TRBJ2-1
CAIGLAGSYNEQFF
TGTGCCATCGGCTTAGCGGGGTCCTACAATGAGCAGTTCTTC
>.|TRBV21-1|.|TRBJ1-6
CASGGTGTPYNSPLHF
TGTGCCAGCGGAGGGACCGGGACACCTTATAATTCACCCCTCCACTTT
>.|TRBV7-2|.|TRBJ2-7
CASSLGIGVGGGQYF
TGTGCCAGCAGCTTAGGAATAGGGGTGGGAGGGGGGCAGTACTTC
>.|TRBV7-3|many|TRBJ2-7
CASSLKAEPYEQYF
TGTGCCAGCAGCTTAAAGGCGGAACCCTACGAGCAGTACTTC
>.|TRBV15|many|TRBJ1-2
CATSRDDLGGYTF
TGTGCCACCAGCAGAGATGATCTCGGCGGCTACACCTTC
>.|TRBV20-1|few|TRBJ1-3
CSARDPGSGNTIYF
TGCAGTGCTAGAGATCCGGGGTCCGGAAACACCATATATTTT
>.|TRBV5-5|many|TRBJ2-5
CASSLPRTEETQYF
TGTGCCAGCAGCTTGCCCAGGACGGAAGAGACCCAGTACTTC
>.|TRBV7-3|.|TRBJ2-3
CASSLTGPDTQYF
TGTGCCAGCAGCTTAACAGGGCCAGATACGCAGTATTTT
>TRBD1|TRBV7-9|many|TRBJ1-6
CASSLTGVNSPLHF
TGTGCCAGCAGCTTGACAGGGGTCAATTCACCCCTCCACTTT
>.|TRBV20-1|many|TRBJ2-7
CSAGRQVLNYEQYF
TGCAGTGCCGGGAGACAGGTTTTGAACTACGAGCAGTACTTC
>.|TRBV20-1|.|TRBJ1-2
CSARPTLRYYGYTF
TGCAGTGCTAGGCCAACTCTAAGATACTATGGCTACACCTTC
>.|TRBV9|many|TRBJ2-7
CASSVAGTDSYEQYF
TGTGCCAGCAGCGTAGCGGGGACCGATTCCTACGAGCAGTACTTC
>TRBD1|TRBV20-1|.|TRBJ1-3
CSAPSPGQGGGNTIYF
TGCAGTGCGCCAAGCCCCGGACAGGGAGGCGGAAACACCATATATTTT
>.|TRBV6-1|.|TRBJ2-3
CASTPRPWSTQYF
TGTGCCAGCACTCCCCGCCCTTGGTCCACGCAGTATTTT
>.|TRBV12-3/TRBV12-4|many|TRBJ2-2
CASRPNNVANTGELFF
TGTGCCAGCAGGCCAAACAATGTGGCGAACACCGGGGAGCTGTTTTTT
>.|TRBV5-1|many|TRBJ2-5
CASSRMTAQETQYF
TGCGCCAGCAGCCGGATGACAGCACAAGAGACCCAGTACTTC
>.|TRBV7-2|many|TRBJ2-1
CASSLNVGQNNEQFF
TGTGCCAGCAGCTTAAATGTAGGGCAGAACAATGAGCAGTTCTTC
>.|TRBV2|few|TRBJ2-1
CASTGNLGHSNEQFF
TGTGCCAGCACAGGGAATCTGGGACACAGCAATGAGCAGTTCTTC
>.|TRBV9|many|TRBJ2-3
CASSVLGISTDTQYF
TGTGCCAGCAGCGTACTCGGAATCAGCACAGATACGCAGTATTTT
>.|TRBV12-3/TRBV12-4|few|TRBJ2-1
CASSLWGRNANEQFF
TGTGCCAGCAGTTTGTGGGGGAGAAACGCCAATGAGCAGTTCTTC
>.|TRBV15|few|TRBJ2-5
CATSRDASDGGETQYF
TGTGCCACCAGCAGAGATGCGTCGGACGGGGGAGAGACCCAGTACTTC
>TRBD2|TRBV5-1|many|TRBJ2-3
CASSLEAGGTTDTQYF
TGCGCCAGCAGCTTGGAAGCCGGGGGGACCACAGATACGCAGTATTTT
>TRBD1|TRBV7-9|many|TRBJ1-1
CASSRGGWNTEAFF
TGTGCCAGCAGCCGAGGGGGCTGGAACACTGAAGCTTTCTTT
>TRBD1|TRBV5-1|many|TRBJ1-6
CASSPLQGNNSPLHF
TGCGCCAGCAGCCCTTTACAGGGGAACAATTCACCCCTCCACTTT
>.|TRBV20-1|many|TRBJ2-5
CSAPRAAQETQYF
TGCAGTGCTCCAAGGGCTGCCCAAGAGACCCAGTACTTC
>TRBD1|TRBV11-2|few|TRBJ2-2
CASSFRQGRGELFF
TGTGCCAGCAGCTTCCGACAGGGGAGGGGGGAGCTGTTTTTT
>TRBD1|TRBV5-1|few|TRBJ1-2
CASSSRTGGAGGYGYTF
TGCGCCAGCAGCTCCCGGACAGGGGGCGCAGGGGGCTATGGCTACACCTTC
>.|TRBV7-7|few|TRBJ1-2
CASSPYPEGSNYGYTF
TGTGCTAGCAGCCCCTATCCTGAGGGCAGCAACTATGGCTACACCTTC
>.|TRBV7-2|many|TRBJ2-3
CASSLWGTSTDTQYF
TGTGCCAGCAGCTTATGGGGTACTAGCACAGATACGCAGTATTTT
>.|TRBV29-1|.|TRBJ2-1
CSVEGGGDEQFF
TGCAGCGTTGAGGGAGGGGGGGACGAGCAGTTCTTC
>.|TRBV5-1|many|TRBJ1-1
CASSLLSGGGKTEAFF
TGCGCCAGCAGCTTGCTTTCTGGAGGTGGTAAGACCGAAGCTTTCTTT
>.|TRBV7-8|many|TRBJ2-7
CASSLALQGLYEQYF
TGTGCCAGCAGCTTAGCTCTACAGGGTTTGTACGAGCAGTACTTC
>TRBD1|TRBV5-5|many|TRBJ1-6
CASRGQVNSPLHF
TGTGCCAGCAGAGGACAGGTGAATTCACCCCTCCACTTT